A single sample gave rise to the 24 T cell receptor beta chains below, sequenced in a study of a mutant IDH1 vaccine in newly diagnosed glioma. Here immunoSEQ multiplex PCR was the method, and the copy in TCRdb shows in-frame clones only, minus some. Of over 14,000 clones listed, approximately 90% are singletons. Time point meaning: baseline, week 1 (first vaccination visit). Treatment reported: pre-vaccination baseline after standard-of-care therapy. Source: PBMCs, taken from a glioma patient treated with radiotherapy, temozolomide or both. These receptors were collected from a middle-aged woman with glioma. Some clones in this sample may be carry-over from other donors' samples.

Here the CDR3 reads CASSRLAGESTDTQYF. The CDR3 DNA follows: TGTGCCAGCAGCCGACTAGCGGGCGAGTCCACAGATACGCAGTATTTT. This chain connects TRBV11-2 to TRBJ2-3; TRBD2 aligns across 10 bases. This CDR3 spans 16 amino acids. Germline V gene lookup returns CDR1 SGHAT and CDR2 FQNNGV. The V and J ends lost 5 bases and 2 bases, in that order; junction bases with no gene match: 7.

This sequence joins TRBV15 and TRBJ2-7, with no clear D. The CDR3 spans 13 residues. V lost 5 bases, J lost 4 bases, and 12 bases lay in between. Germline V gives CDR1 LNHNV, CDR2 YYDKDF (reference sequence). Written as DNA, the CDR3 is TGTGCCACCAGCCTCGAGAGGAGTTACGAGCAGTACTTC. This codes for CATSLERSYEQYF. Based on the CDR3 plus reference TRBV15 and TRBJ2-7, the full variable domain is DAMVIQNPRYQVTQFGKPVTLSCSQTLNHNVMYWYQQKSSQAPKLLFHYYDKDFNNEADTPDNFQSRRPNTSFCFLDIRSPGLGDTAMYLCATSLERSYEQYFGPGTRLTVT.

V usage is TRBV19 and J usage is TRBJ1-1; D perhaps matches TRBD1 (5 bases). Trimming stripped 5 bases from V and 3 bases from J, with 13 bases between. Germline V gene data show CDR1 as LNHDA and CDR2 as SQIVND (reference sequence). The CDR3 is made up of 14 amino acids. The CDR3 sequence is CASSPRDGYTEAFF. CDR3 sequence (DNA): TGTGCCAGTAGTCCCCGGGACGGATACACTGAAGCTTTCTTT.

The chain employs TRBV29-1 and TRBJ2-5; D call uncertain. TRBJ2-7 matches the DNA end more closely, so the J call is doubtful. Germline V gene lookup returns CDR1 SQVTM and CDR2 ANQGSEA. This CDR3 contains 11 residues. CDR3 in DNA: TGCAGCGTTGTTCGGTCCTACGAGCAGTACTTC. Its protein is CSVVRSYEQYF.

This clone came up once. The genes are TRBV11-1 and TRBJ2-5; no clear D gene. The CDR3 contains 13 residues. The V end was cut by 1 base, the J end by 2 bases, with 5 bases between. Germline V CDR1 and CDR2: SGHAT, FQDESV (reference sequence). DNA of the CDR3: TGTGCCAGCAGCTTAGACAGACAAGAGACCCAGTACTTC. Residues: CASSLDRQETQYF.

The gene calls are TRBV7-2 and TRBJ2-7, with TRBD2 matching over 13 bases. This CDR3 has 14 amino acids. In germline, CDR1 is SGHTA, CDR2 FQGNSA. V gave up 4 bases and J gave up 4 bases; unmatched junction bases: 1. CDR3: CASSSTSGGYEQYF. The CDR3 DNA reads TGTGCCAGCAGCTCGACTAGCGGGGGGTACGAGCAGTACTTC.

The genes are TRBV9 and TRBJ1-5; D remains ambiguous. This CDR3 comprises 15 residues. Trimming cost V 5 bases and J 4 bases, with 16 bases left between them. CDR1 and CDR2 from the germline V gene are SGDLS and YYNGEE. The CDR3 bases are TGTGCCAGCAGTGTCTGGTACAGAGAGAATCAGCCCCAGCATTTT. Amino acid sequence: CASSVWYRENQPQHF.

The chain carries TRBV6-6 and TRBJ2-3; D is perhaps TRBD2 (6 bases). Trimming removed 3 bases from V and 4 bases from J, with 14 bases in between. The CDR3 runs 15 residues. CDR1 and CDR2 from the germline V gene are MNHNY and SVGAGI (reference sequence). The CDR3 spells CASSYGGDGADTQYF. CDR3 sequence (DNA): TGTGCCAGCAGTTATGGAGGGGACGGCGCAGATACGCAGTATTTT.

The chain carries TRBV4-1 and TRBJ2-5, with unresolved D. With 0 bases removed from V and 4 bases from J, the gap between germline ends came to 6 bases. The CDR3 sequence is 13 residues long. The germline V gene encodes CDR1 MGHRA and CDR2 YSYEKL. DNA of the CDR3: TGCGCCAGCAGCCAAGATTACGGAGAGACCCAGTACTTC. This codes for CASSQDYGETQYF.

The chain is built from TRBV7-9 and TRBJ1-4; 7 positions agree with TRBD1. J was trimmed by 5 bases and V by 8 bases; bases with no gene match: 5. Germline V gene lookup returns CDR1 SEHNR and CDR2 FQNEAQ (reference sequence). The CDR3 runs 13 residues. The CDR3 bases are TGTGCCAGCGAGGACAGGACAAATGAAAAACTGTTTTTT. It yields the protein CASEDRTNEKLFF.

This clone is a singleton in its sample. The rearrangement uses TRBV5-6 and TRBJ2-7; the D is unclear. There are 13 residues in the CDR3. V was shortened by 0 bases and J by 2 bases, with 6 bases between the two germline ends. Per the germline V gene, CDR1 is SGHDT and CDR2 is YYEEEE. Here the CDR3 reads CASSLEGAYEQYF. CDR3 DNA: TGTGCCAGCAGCTTGGAAGGTGCCTACGAGCAGTACTTC.

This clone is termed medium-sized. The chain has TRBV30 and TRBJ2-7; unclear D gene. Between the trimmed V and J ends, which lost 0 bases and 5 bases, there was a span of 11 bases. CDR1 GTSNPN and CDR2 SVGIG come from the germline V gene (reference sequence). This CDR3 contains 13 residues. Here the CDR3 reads CAWSVQKNNEQYF. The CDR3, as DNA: TGTGCCTGGAGTGTCCAGAAGAACAACGAGCAGTACTTC.

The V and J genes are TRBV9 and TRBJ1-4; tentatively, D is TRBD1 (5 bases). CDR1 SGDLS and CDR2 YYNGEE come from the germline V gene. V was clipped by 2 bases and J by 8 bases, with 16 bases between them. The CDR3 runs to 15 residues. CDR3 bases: TGTGCCAGCAGCGTTGAAGGACTGGGGCAGGAAAAACTGTTTTTT. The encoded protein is CASSVEGLGQEKLFF.

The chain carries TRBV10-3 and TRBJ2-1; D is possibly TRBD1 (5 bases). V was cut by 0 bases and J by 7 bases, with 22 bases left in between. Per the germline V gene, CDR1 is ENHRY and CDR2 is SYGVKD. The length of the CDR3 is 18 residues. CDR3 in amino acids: CAISESQSGSLDTNEQFF. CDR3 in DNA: TGTGCCATCAGTGAGTCTCAGTCCGGGTCTCTGGACACAAATGAGCAGTTCTTC.

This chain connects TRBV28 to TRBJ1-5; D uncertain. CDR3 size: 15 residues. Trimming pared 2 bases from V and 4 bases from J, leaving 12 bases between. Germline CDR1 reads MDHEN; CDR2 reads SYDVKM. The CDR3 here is CASSLRGIANQPQHF. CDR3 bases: TGTGCCAGCAGTTTAAGAGGTATAGCAAATCAGCCCCAGCATTTT.

The CDR3 nucleotides read TGTGCCAGCAGCCCAGGGGACACCCGCCTCCTCCCCTACGAGCAGTACTTC. Its protein product is CASSPGDTRLLPYEQYF. The rearrangement uses TRBV28 and TRBJ2-7; D perhaps matches TRBD1 (6 bases). This CDR3 region has 17 residues. Germline CDR1 MDHEN, CDR2 SYDVKM. Trimming pared 6 bases from V and 2 bases from J, leaving 23 bases between.

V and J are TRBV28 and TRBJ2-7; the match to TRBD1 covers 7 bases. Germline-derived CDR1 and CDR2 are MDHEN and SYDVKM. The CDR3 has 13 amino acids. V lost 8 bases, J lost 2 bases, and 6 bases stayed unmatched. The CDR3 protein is CASWTGLTYEQYF. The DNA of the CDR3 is TGTGCCAGCTGGACAGGTCTCACCTACGAGCAGTACTTC.

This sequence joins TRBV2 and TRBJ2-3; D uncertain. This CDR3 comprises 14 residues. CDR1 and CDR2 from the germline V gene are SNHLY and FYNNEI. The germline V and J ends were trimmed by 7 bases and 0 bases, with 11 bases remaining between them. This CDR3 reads CASNRFPSTDTQYF. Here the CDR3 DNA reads TGTGCCAGCAACCGGTTCCCTAGCACAGATACGCAGTATTTT.

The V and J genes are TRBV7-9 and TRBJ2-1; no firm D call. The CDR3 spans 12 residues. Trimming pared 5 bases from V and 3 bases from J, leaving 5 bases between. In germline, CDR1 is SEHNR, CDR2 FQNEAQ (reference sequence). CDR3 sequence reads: CASSPFYNEQFF. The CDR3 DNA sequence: TGTGCCAGCAGCCCTTTCTACAATGAGCAGTTCTTC.

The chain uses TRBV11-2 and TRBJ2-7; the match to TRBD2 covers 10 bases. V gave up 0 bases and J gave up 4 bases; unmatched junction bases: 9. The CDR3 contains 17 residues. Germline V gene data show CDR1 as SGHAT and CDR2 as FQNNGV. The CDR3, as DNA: TGTGCCAGCAGCTTAGAGCCATGGACTAGCGGTAAATACGAGCAGTACTTC. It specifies CASSLEPWTSGKYEQYF. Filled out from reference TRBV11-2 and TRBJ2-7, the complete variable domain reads EAGVAQSPRYKIIEKRQSVAFWCNPISGHATLYWYQQILGQGPKLLIQFQNNGVVDDSQLPKDRFSAERLKGVDSTLKIQPAKLEDSAVYLCASSLEPWTSGKYEQYFGPGTRLTVT.

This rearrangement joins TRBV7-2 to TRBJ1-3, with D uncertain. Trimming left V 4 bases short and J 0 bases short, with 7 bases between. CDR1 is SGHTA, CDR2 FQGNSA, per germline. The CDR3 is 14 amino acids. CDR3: CASSWKSSGNTIYF. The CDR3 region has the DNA TGTGCCAGCAGCTGGAAGAGCTCTGGAAACACCATATATTTT. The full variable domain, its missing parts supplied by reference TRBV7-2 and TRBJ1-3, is GAGVSQSPSNKVTEKGKDVELRCDPISGHTALYWYRQSLGQGLEFLIYFQGNSAPDKSGLPSDRFSAERTGGSVSTLTIQRTQQEDSAVYLCASSWKSSGNTIYFGEGSWLTVV.

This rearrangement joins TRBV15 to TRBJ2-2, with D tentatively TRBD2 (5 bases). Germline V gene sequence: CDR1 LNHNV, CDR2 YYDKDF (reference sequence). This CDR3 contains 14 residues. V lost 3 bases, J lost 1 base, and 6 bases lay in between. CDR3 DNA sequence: TGTGCCACCAGCAGCCGGGGGAACACCGGGGAGCTGTTTTTT. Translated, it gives CATSSRGNTGELFF.

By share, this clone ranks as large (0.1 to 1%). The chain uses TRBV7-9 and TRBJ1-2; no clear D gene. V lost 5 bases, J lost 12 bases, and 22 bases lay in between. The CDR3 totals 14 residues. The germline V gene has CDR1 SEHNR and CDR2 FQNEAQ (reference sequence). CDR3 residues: CASSPPGRPMGNTF. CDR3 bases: TGTGCCAGCAGCCCTCCGGGCCGCCCAATGGGGAACACCTTC.

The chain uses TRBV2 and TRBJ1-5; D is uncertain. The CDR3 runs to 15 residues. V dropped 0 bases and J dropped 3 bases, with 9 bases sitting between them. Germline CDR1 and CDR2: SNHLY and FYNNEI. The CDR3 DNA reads TGTGCCAGCAGTGAAGCAATTCTTTACAATCAGCCCCAGCATTTT. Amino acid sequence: CASSEAILYNQPQHF.